The clone carrying this T cell receptor beta chain was seen a single time. Its specificity is not known. The data belong to a study of cytomegalovirus exposure and HLA in healthy donors. Study results and caveats: Some TCR beta chains (about 170 of them) were listed as cytomegalovirus-associated. The likely origin of a cluster of highly shared sequence variants was a sequencing artifact.

The CDR3 sequence is 13 residues long. CDR1 and CDR2 (germline): SGHTA, FQGTGA. Trimming pared 5 bases from V and 4 bases from J, leaving 11 bases between. Primers for the PCR totalled 60 Vbeta and 13 Jbeta. Produced via immunoSEQ multiplex PCR; TCRdb's table is partial and in-frame only. Counted here are approximately 140,000 clones, 83% occurring once; the ten biggest clones make up 1% to 1.5%. J is TRBJ1-1 and V is TRBV7-3; D gene uncertain. Sequenced input: PBMCs. The receptor comes from a girl aged 2 to 9 in good health and CMV-seronegative. CDR3 bases: TGTGCCAGCAGCGTGGCATATGGCACTGAAGCTTTCTTT. As protein: CASSVAYGTEAFF.